This entry lists 23 T cell receptor beta chains sequenced from one sample in a study of T-cell memory formation after mild COVID-19. TCRdb used MiXCR to reprocess the 5' RACE reads, holding one entry per CDR3 protein. The table has approximately 170,000 distinct CDR3 sequences, roughly 13% seen once. Sequencing used PBMCs or a T cell subset sorted from them (not recorded which). The receptors come from a man between 18 and 35 years old who had mild COVID-19 (a few samples of this study predate the infection). Cell type and time point are not known.

This chain uses TRBV29-1 with TRBJ2-5; D is unresolved. V lost 4 bases, J lost 5 bases, and 11 bases lay in between. Germline V gene lookup returns CDR1 SQVTM and CDR2 ANQGSEA. This CDR3 is built from 12 residues. The CDR3 DNA reads TGCAGCGTTGCTTTGGCTTCGGAGACCCAGTACTTC. Its protein is CSVALASETQYF.

A few counts support this clonotype. V and J are TRBV6-5 and TRBJ2-3; the match to TRBD2 covers 10 bases. The germline V gene has CDR1 MNHEY and CDR2 SVGAGI. J gave up 7 bases and V 6 bases, and 7 bases lay outside the gene matches. This CDR3 region has 14 residues. CDR3 sequence: CASRSGGAGYTQYF. CDR3 coding DNA: TGTGCCAGCAGGAGCGGGGGGGCCGGGTATACGCAGTATTTT.

This clonotype showed up just a few times. In DNA, the CDR3 is TGTGCCAGCAGCTCTTCCCCCGGGACAATAGGATCACCCCTCCACTTT. Translating gives CASSSSPGTIGSPLHF. The chain recombines TRBV7-2 with TRBJ1-6; D is possibly TRBD1 (6 bases). The CDR3 length is 16 residues. The V gene lost 4 bases and the J gene lost 10 bases, with 20 bases spanning the gap. Germline loops: CDR1 SGHTA, CDR2 FQGNSA. Complete variable domain (other parts from reference TRBV7-2 and TRBJ1-6): GAGVSQSPSNKVTEKGKDVELRCDPISGHTALYWYRQSLGQGLEFLIYFQGNSAPDKSGLPSDRFSAERTGGSVSTLTIQRTQQEDSAVYLCASSSSPGTIGSPLHFGNGTRLTVT.

The rearrangement uses TRBV2 and TRBJ2-7; D not certain. V lost 4 bases to trimming and J lost 2 bases, with 9 bases between them. The CDR3 loop spans 13 amino acids. Germline CDR1 SNHLY, CDR2 FYNNEI. The CDR3 DNA reads as TGTGCCAGCAGTGCTGGTGGGGCCTACGAGCAGTACTTC. Its translation is CASSAGGAYEQYF.

This clonotype was seen only a few times. The V and J genes are TRBV7-6 and TRBJ1-4, with TRBD1 as a possible D gene (5 bases). Per the germline V gene, CDR1 is SGHVS and CDR2 is FNYEAQ. V lost 2 bases and J 7 bases, leaving 23 bases between the germline ends. CDR3 size: 18 residues. CDR3: CASSLLPPTRVSGEKLFF. In nucleotides, the CDR3 is TGTGCCAGCAGCTTACTGCCCCCTACCAGGGTCTCGGGTGAAAAACTGTTTTTT.

This clonotype turned up a few times. The chain combines TRBV5-1 with TRBJ2-4; 8 nucleotides line up with TRBD2. Germline values: CDR1 SGHRS, CDR2 YFSETQ. With V trimmed by 4 bases and J by 8 bases, 8 bases remained unmatched. The CDR3 is 14 amino acids. CDR3 sequence reads: CASSPRTSSDIQYF. The CDR3 region has the DNA TGCGCCAGCAGCCCCCGGACTAGCAGTGACATTCAGTACTTC. The whole variable domain, filled in from reference TRBV5-1 and TRBJ2-4, reads KAGVTQTPRYLIKTRGQQVTLSCSPISGHRSVSWYQQTPGQGLQFLFEYFSETQRNKGNFPGRFSGRQFSNSRSEMNVSTLELGDSALYLCASSPRTSSDIQYFGAGTRLSVL.

The chain recombines TRBV28 with TRBJ1-6, with 7 positions matching TRBD1. The V segment lost 10 bases and the J segment 7 bases; nucleotides outside the gene matches: 10. This CDR3 comprises 14 residues. Germline lookup yields CDR1 MDHEN and CDR2 SYDVKM. Written as DNA, the CDR3 is TGTGCCACTACTCCCGGGACAGCCAATTCACCCCTCCACTTT. It specifies CATTPGTANSPLHF.

The sample holds a few counts of this clonotype. The genes are TRBV6-4 and TRBJ2-2, with D uncertain. Germline V gene lookup returns CDR1 MRHNA and CDR2 SNTAGT. This CDR3 is built from 17 residues. V lost 2 bases to trimming and J lost 0 bases, with 13 bases between them. Here the CDR3 DNA reads TGTGCCAGCAGTGACGGTTACCAAGCAGCGAACACCGGGGAGCTGTTTTTT. Translating it yields CASSDGYQAANTGELFF.

This clonotype was recorded a few times. J is TRBJ1-2 and V is TRBV20-1, with TRBD1 as a possible D gene (5 bases). Trimming removed 4 bases from V and 5 bases from J, with 14 bases in between. Germline CDR1 and CDR2: DFQATT and SNEGSKA (reference sequence). CDR3 length: 13 residues. CDR3 sequence reads: CSATLMGLYGYTF. CDR3 nucleotide sequence: TGCAGTGCTACCCTCATGGGACTTTATGGCTACACCTTC.

The chain employs TRBV7-9 and TRBJ1-1, with 7 bases lining up with TRBD1. CDR1 and CDR2 from the germline V gene are SEHNR and FQNEAQ (reference sequence). This CDR3 has 14 amino acids. Trimming at V came to 4 bases and at J to 3 bases, leaving 5 bases not matched to a gene. The CDR3: CASSYRGSDTEAFF. Here the CDR3 DNA reads TGTGCCAGCAGCTACAGGGGATCGGACACTGAAGCTTTCTTT.

This clonotype was detected a few times. The chain links TRBV19 to TRBJ1-1, with 7 bases aligning to TRBD1. The length of the CDR3 is 13 residues. V was clipped by 6 bases and J by 3 bases; unmatched bases: 4. Germline assignment: CDR1 LNHDA and CDR2 SQIVND (reference sequence). The CDR3 loop reads CASSADRDTEAFF. DNA of the CDR3: TGTGCCAGTAGCGCTGACAGGGACACTGAAGCTTTCTTT.

The chain couples TRBV5-1 to TRBJ1-1; D unresolved. V lost 1 base to trimming and J lost 3 bases, with 7 bases between them. CDR1 is SGHRS and CDR2 is YFSETQ in the germline V gene. The CDR3 is 13 residues long. CDR3 in DNA: TGCGCCAGCAGCTTGCAAACTTACACTGAAGCTTTCTTT. Translation gives CASSLQTYTEAFF.

The J gene is TRBJ2-6, the V gene TRBV5-6; no clear D. This CDR3 has 15 residues. Germline-derived CDR1 and CDR2 are SGHDT and YYEEEE. V was pared by 1 base and J by 2 bases, with 7 bases between. The DNA for the CDR3 is TGTGCCAGCAGCTTGTTGTGGACTGGGGCCAACGTCCTGACTTTC. As protein: CASSLLWTGANVLTF.

As DNA, the CDR3 is TGTGCCAGCAGTCCCTCATGGGGCGGGACAGATACGCAGTATTTT. Its translation: CASSPSWGGTDTQYF. V is TRBV12-3 or TRBV12-4 and J is TRBJ2-3; perhaps D is TRBD1 or TRBD2 (5 bases each). V gave up 5 bases and J gave up 3 bases, with 15 bases separating them. This CDR3 comprises 15 residues.

The chain carries TRBV5-1 and TRBJ1-1; the match to TRBD1 covers 10 bases. Germline trimming cut 4 bases from V and 0 bases from J; bases unmatched to any gene: 6. Germline V gene lookup returns CDR1 SGHRS and CDR2 YFSETQ. This CDR3 is 16 amino acids long. CDR3 sequence (DNA): TGCGCCAGCAGCGGGGGACAGGGGAATTTGAACACTGAAGCTTTCTTT. Translated: CASSGGQGNLNTEAFF.

The rearrangement links TRBV27 to TRBJ2-7; D possibly uses TRBD1 or TRBD2 (7 bases each). Trimming removed 6 bases from V and 4 bases from J, with 19 bases in between. Germline lookup yields CDR1 MNHEY and CDR2 SMNVEV (reference sequence). The CDR3 is 15 amino acids. CDR3: CASRGISGGGYEQYV. For the CDR3, the DNA is TGTGCCAGCAGAGGGATATCAGGGGGGGGTTACGAGCAGTACGTC.

This clonotype was counted only a few times. The chain carries TRBV15 and TRBJ2-5; D call uncertain. V was pared by 4 bases and J by 5 bases, with 11 bases between. CDR1 is LNHNV and CDR2 is YYDKDF in the germline V gene (reference sequence). The CDR3 consists of 13 residues. This chain's CDR3 is CATSKDQWETQYF. CDR3 DNA: TGTGCCACCAGCAAAGACCAATGGGAGACCCAGTACTTC. The entire variable domain, with the rest obtained from reference TRBV15 and TRBJ2-5, is as follows: DAMVIQNPRYQVTQFGKPVTLSCSQTLNHNVMYWYQQKSSQAPKLLFHYYDKDFNNEADTPDNFQSRRPNTSFCFLDIRSPGLGDTAMYLCATSKDQWETQYFGPGTRLLVL.

J is TRBJ2-4 and V is TRBV6-2 or TRBV6-3; D is perhaps TRBD1 (6 bases). Trimming took off 7 bases at V and 3 bases at J, with 19 bases between the two ends. The CDR3 is made up of 16 amino acids. The germline CDR1 and CDR2 sequences are MNHEY and SVGEGT. The CDR3 DNA reads TGTGCCAGCAAAAACCAGGGGCCGGGGATCAAAAACATTCAGTACTTC. Its protein product is CASKNQGPGIKNIQYF.

This rearrangement joins TRBV10-3 to TRBJ1-6; no firm D call. The CDR3 loop spans 17 amino acids. Trimming pared 4 bases from V and 0 bases from J, leaving 13 bases between. CDR1 and CDR2 (germline): ENHRY, SYGVKD. CDR3 amino acids: CAISGNDGSSYNSPLHF. The CDR3 coding sequence is TGTGCCATCAGTGGCAACGATGGAAGCTCCTATAATTCACCCCTCCACTTT.

This clonotype was counted at least ten times. The chain carries TRBV18 and TRBJ2-7; no firm D call. The CDR3 contains 14 residues. Trimming removed 3 bases from V and 3 bases from J, with 12 bases in between. CDR1 KGHSH and CDR2 LQKENI come from the germline V gene. CDR3 DNA sequence: TGTGCCAGCTCACCTTCGAGGCAGGTCTACGAGCAGTACTTC. Translation: CASSPSRQVYEQYF.

This clonotype was detected only a few times. This sequence joins TRBV7-2 and TRBJ1-1; no reliable D call. Trimming took 5 bases from V and 3 from J, leaving 13 bases between them. This CDR3 spans 14 amino acids. Germline V gene data show CDR1 as SGHTA and CDR2 as FQGNSA. DNA of the CDR3: TGTGCCAGCAGCCGAGGGTGGGGTGACACTGAAGCTTTCTTT. Protein sequence: CASSRGWGDTEAFF.

This clonotype occurred a few times. The chain is built from TRBV20-1 and TRBJ1-1; 9 bases align to TRBD1. With 3 bases clipped from V and 0 bases from J, the junction kept 5 bases outside the gene matches. The CDR3 runs to 15 residues. Looked up from germline, CDR1 is DFQATT and CDR2 is SNEGSKA (reference sequence). The DNA of the CDR3 is TGCAGTGCTAGTCCCCGGACAGGGGTGAACACTGAAGCTTTCTTT. Its protein is CSASPRTGVNTEAFF.

This clonotype was counted ten times or more. The chain is built from TRBV20-1 and TRBJ2-3; TRBD1 matches at 7 bases. The ends lost 5 bases at V and 4 bases at J; junction bases unmatched: 9. In germline, CDR1 is DFQATT, CDR2 SNEGSKA (reference sequence). The CDR3 runs 14 residues. The DNA for the CDR3 is TGCAGTGCTCCATGGGACAGTCGATCAGATACGCAGTATTTT. Translated: CSAPWDSRSDTQYF.